The 5 T cell receptor beta chains presented below share a single source sample, sequenced in a study of cytomegalovirus exposure and HLA in healthy donors (dated by TCRdb to about 2017). Libraries were constructed by the immunoSEQ multiplex PCR assay. For the multiplex PCR, a mixture combining 60 forward primers for TCR Vbeta segments and 13 reverse primers for TCR Jbeta segments was used. TCRdb stores this immuneACCESS table with in-frame sequences only. Part of the clones is absent; in the studies checked, under half of the shortfall reflects unresolved V genes, and no reason is known for the rest. The sample table lists approximately 140,000 clones, more than 75% of them with a count of one. About 3.8% of the sample lies in the top ten. Sequences were obtained from PBMCs. These receptors all stem from a man younger than 35 in good health and CMV-seronegative.

This chain uses TRBV2 with TRBJ2-5; tentatively, D is TRBD2 (6 bases). CDR1 is SNHLY and CDR2 is FYNNEI in the germline V gene. The length of the CDR3 is 14 residues. Trimming stripped 7 bases from V and 2 bases from J, with 14 bases between. CDR3 nucleotides: TGTGCCAGCATGGAGGCGGGACTGCAAGAGACCCAGTACTTC. Its translation: CASMEAGLQETQYF.

V usage is TRBV19 and J usage is TRBJ2-7, with D perhaps matching TRBD2 (5 bases). Trimming cost V 3 bases and J 3 bases, with 9 bases left between them. Germline V lookup: CDR1 LNHDA, CDR2 SQIVND (reference sequence). The CDR3 consists of 13 residues. The CDR3 region is CASSMDRGYEQYF. The CDR3 DNA is TGTGCCAGTAGTATGGATCGGGGCTACGAGCAGTACTTC.

This clone turned up a few times. The CDR3 DNA reads TGTGCCAGCAGTCGCGGGGGGCGTATCGACAATGAGCAGTTCTTC. This sequence encodes CASSRGGRIDNEQFF. This sequence joins TRBV2 and TRBJ2-1, with TRBD2 matching over 8 bases. With V trimmed by 5 bases and J by 5 bases, 8 bases remained unmatched. Germline CDR1 reads SNHLY; CDR2 reads FYNNEI. The CDR3 totals 15 residues.

The V call is TRBV7-9, the J call TRBJ1-1; 9 bases match TRBD1. The CDR3 totals 15 residues. Germline V gives CDR1 SEHNR, CDR2 FQNEAQ (reference sequence). Trimming took 5 bases from V and 4 from J; bases not matched to a gene: 8. CDR3: CASSTSQGAGTEAFF. DNA for the CDR3: TGTGCCAGCAGCACGTCACAGGGGGCGGGCACTGAAGCTTTCTTT.

This clone showed up just a few times. The V gene is TRBV11-2, the J gene TRBJ2-7; D is perhaps TRBD1 (7 bases). This CDR3 spans 17 amino acids. V lost 5 bases and J 2 bases, leaving 22 bases between the germline ends. Germline assignment: CDR1 SGHAT and CDR2 FQNNGV. The CDR3 protein is CASSPGSGVRGAYEQYF. The CDR3 nucleotides read TGTGCCAGCAGCCCAGGATCGGGGGTCAGGGGGGCCTACGAGCAGTACTTC. The whole variable domain, remainder taken from reference TRBV11-2 and TRBJ2-7, is EAGVAQSPRYKIIEKRQSVAFWCNPISGHATLYWYQQILGQGPKLLIQFQNNGVVDDSQLPKDRFSAERLKGVDSTLKIQPAKLEDSAVYLCASSPGSGVRGAYEQYFGPGTRLTVT.